This T cell receptor (beta chain) is from a study of blood T cell repertoires in COVID-19. Germline loops: CDR1 LNHDA, CDR2 SQIVND (reference sequence). V shed 5 bases and J 6 bases; nucleotides not matched to a gene: 6. The length of the CDR3 is 14 residues. Original handling: Reference gene primer amplification in the assay estimated nucleated cell counts. The data were produced by immunoSEQ multiplex PCR, yet TCRdb's version contains in-frame clones alone and is incomplete. The V and J calls and clone size come from that table; D and trimming were worked out from the DNA. The sample has 100,000 to 150,000 clones; about 80% are singletons.

The gene calls are TRBV19 and TRBJ2-2; the match to TRBD1 covers 7 bases. The sequence was obtained from a man aged 35 to 55 with acute COVID-19. Sequencing input: PBMCs or T cells enriched from blood (not recorded which). The CDR3, as DNA: TGTGCCAGTAGTCGACAGGGATGGCCCGGGGAGCTGTTTTTT. It translates to CASSRQGWPGELFF.